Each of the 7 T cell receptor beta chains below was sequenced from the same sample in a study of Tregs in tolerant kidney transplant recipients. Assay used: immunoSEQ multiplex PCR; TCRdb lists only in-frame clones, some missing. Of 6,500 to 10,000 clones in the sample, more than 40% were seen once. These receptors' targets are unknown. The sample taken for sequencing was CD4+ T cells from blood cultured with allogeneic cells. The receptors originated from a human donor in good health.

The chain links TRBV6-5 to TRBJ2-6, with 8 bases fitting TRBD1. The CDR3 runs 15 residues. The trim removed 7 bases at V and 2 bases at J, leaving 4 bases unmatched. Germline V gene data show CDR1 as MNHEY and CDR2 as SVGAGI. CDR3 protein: CASTEGQAGANVLTF. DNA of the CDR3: TGTGCCAGCACCGAGGGACAGGCTGGGGCCAACGTCCTGACTTTC.

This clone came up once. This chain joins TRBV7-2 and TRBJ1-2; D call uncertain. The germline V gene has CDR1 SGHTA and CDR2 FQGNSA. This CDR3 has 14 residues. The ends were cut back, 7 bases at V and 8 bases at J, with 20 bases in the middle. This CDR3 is CASTSIRQTRGYTF. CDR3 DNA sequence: TGTGCCAGCACCTCCATTCGGCAGACGCGGGGCTACACCTTC.

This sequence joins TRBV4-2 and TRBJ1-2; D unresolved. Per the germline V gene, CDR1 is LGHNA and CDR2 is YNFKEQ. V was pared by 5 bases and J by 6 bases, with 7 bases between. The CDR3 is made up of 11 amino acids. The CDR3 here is CASSLEDGYTF. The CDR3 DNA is TGTGCCAGCAGCTTGGAGGATGGCTACACCTTC.

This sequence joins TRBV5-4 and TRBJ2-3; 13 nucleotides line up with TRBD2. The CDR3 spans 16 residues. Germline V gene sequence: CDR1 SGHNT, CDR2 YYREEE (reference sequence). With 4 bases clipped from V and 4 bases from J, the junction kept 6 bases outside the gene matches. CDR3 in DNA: TGTGCCAGCAGCCGTGGACTAGCGGGGGAGGCAGATACGCAGTATTTT. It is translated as CASSRGLAGEADTQYF.

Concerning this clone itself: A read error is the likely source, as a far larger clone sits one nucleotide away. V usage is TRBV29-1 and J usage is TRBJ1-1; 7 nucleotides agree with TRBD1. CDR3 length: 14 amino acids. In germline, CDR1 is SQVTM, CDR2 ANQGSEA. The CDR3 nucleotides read TGCAGCGTTTTGGTACAGGGGATGAACACTGAAGCTTCCTTT. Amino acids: CSVLVQGMNTEASF. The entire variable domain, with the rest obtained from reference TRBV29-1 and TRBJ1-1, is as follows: SAVISQKPSRDICQRGTSLTIQCQVDSQVTMMFWYRQQPGQSLTLIATANQGSEATYESGFVIDKFPISRPNLTFSTLTVSNMSPEDSSIYLCSVLVQGMNTEASFGQGTRLTVV.

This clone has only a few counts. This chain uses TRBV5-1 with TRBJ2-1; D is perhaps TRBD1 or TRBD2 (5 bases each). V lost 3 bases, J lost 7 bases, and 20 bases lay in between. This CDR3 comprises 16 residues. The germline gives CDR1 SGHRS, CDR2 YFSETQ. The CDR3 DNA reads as TGCGCCAGCAGCTCGAGGGGCCGACCGGTGGGAAATGAGCAGTTCTTC. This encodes CASSSRGRPVGNEQFF.

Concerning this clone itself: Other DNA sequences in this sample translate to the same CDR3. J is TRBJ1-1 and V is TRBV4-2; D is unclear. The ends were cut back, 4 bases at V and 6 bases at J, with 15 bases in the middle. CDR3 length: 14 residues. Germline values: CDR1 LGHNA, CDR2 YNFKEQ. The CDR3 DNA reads TGTGCCAGCAGCCCGAGTGCCGGGTTCGCTGAAGCTTTCTTT. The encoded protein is CASSPSAGFAEAFF.